This is a list of T cell receptor beta chains from one sample in a study of Graves' ophthalmopathy and Graves' hyperthyroidism. TCRdb re-called the multiplex PCR reads with MiXCR, one entry per CDR3 protein. The sample consists of around 470,000 distinct CDR3 sequences, around an eighth of them appearing once. Source material: blood. The receptors stem from a woman in her twenties or thirties with Graves' ophthalmopathy. CDR3s include the opening cysteine and the closing phenylalanine or tryptophan. The D gene is left open where the match is weak. Not all rows give a size; the values are once, few, many and, for expanded clones, a class.

size	V	D	J	DNA	CDR3
-	TRBV19	TRBD1	TRBJ1-1	TGTGCCAGTAGAATCGGACAGGCGAGTAGCGAAGCTTTCTTT	CASRIGQASSEAFF
-	TRBV28	TRBD1	TRBJ2-7	TGTGCCAGCAATACACAGGGGATGGGCTACGAGCAGTACTTC	CASNTQGMGYEQYF
-	TRBV28	TRBD1	TRBJ2-7	TGTGCCAGCAGTCAGACCGGGACAGGATACGAGCAGTACTTC	CASSQTGTGYEQYF
many	TRBV9	TRBD1	TRBJ2-4	TGTGCCAGCAGCGGAGTGACAGGGTCTGGAAAAAACATTCAGTACTTC	CASSGVTGSGKNIQYF
many	TRBV12-3/TRBV12-4	TRBD1	TRBJ2-2	TGTGCCAGCAGCCCCGGGACAGGATTCACCGGGGAGCTGTTTTTT	CASSPGTGFTGELFF
many	TRBV6-4	TRBD1	TRBJ2-2	TGTGCCAGCAGCCCCGACAGGGACACCGGGGAGCTGTTTTTT	CASSPDRDTGELFF
many	TRBV28	-	TRBJ2-5	TGTGCCAGCAGTTCGGGATTTGAGACCCAGTACTTC	CASSSGFETQYF
many	TRBV7-9	-	TRBJ1-2	TGTGCCAGCAGCTTAGGCGCACAGGGACCCTACACCTTC	CASSLGAQGPYTF
-	TRBV20-1	-	TRBJ2-5	TGCAGTGCTATGGTCCCGCAGCGGTTGAAGAGAGAGACCCAGTACTTC	CSAMVPQRLKRETQYF
many	TRBV4-1	-	TRBJ1-1	TGCGCCAGCAGCCTTAAACAGCTCAACACTGAAGCTTTCTTT	CASSLKQLNTEAFF
-	TRBV12-3/TRBV12-4	-	TRBJ2-5	TGTGCCAGCAGTTTAAGGAACAAACAAGAGACCCAGTACTTC	CASSLRNKQETQYF